This entry lists 10 T cell receptor beta chains sequenced from one sample in a study of T cell repertoires in cytomegalovirus infection. TCRdb itself ran the reads through MiXCR, one entry per CDR3 protein. The sample has 150,000 to 180,000 distinct CDR3 sequences; 20% to 25% are singletons. The sequenced sample consisted of PBMCs. These receptors were obtained from a human donor in good health (CMV status not recorded). Some clones in this sample may be carry-over from other donors' samples.

This clonotype has ten or more counts. The chain links TRBV7-2 to TRBJ2-7, with a tentative D call TRBD2 (6 bases). V was clipped by 5 bases and J by 7 bases, with 9 bases between them. This CDR3 contains 11 residues. CDR1 and CDR2 from the germline V gene are SGHTA and FQGNSA. The CDR3 DNA reads as TGTGCCAGCAGCAGGGACTTGGAGCAGTACTTC. Translation: CASSRDLEQYF.

This chain uses TRBV6-5 with TRBJ2-7; 13 bases agree with TRBD2. Germline V lookup: CDR1 MNHEY, CDR2 SVGAGI. V was clipped by 0 bases and J by 6 bases; unmatched bases: 8. CDR3 length: 17 amino acids. The CDR3 nucleotides read TGTGCCAGCAGTTACTCGAGACTAGCGGGGGGCTACGGCGAGCAGTACTTC. Its translation: CASSYSRLAGGYGEQYF.

The J gene is TRBJ2-3, the V gene TRBV18; a weak D match, TRBD1 (6 bases). Deletions cut 3 bases from V and 5 bases from J, with 18 bases between. Per germline, CDR1 KGHSH and CDR2 LQKENI. There are 16 residues in the CDR3. CDR3 nucleotides: TGTGCCAGCTCACCCGGGACAAACATAGCTGGAGATACGCAGTATTTT. Amino acid sequence: CASSPGTNIAGDTQYF. The whole variable domain, remainder taken from reference TRBV18 and TRBJ2-3, is NAGVMQNPRHLVRRRGQEARLRCSPMKGHSHVYWYRQLPEEGLKFMVYLQKENIIDESGMPKERFSAEFPKEGPSILRIQQVVRGDSAAYFCASSPGTNIAGDTQYFGPGTRLTVL.

This chain uses TRBV30 with TRBJ1-5, with D uncertain. This CDR3 is built from 14 residues. V lost 2 bases, J lost 0 bases, and 8 bases lay in between. The germline CDR1 and CDR2 sequences are GTSNPN and SVGIG (reference sequence). As DNA, the CDR3 is TGTGCCTGGAGTATCTGGGGTAGCAATCAGCCCCAGCATTTT. Translated, it gives CAWSIWGSNQPQHF.

This chain connects TRBV7-2 to TRBJ2-1; TRBD1 matches 7 bases. The CDR3 runs 22 residues. Germline V gives CDR1 SGHTA, CDR2 FQGNSA. V dropped 3 bases and J dropped 5; count of bases not matched to a gene: 28. The CDR3 sequence: CASSFPFILPRVRDSVNNEQFF. The DNA for the CDR3 is TGTGCCAGCAGCTTCCCGTTTATACTACCAAGAGTTCGGGACAGCGTAAACAATGAGCAGTTCTTC.

About this clonotype itself: A read error may account for a junction end that differs from germline. The genes are TRBV7-6 and TRBJ2-3; D may be TRBD2 (6 bases). Germline values: CDR1 SGHVS, CDR2 FNYEAQ. The CDR3 consists of 17 residues. The CDR3 nucleotides read TGTGCCAGCGGCTTAGTCCCGGGAGTGAAGAGGGAAGATACGCAGTATTTT. Its translation is CASGLVPGVKREDTQYF.

V gene TRBV7-2 combines with J gene TRBJ2-7; D is unclear. CDR3 length: 14 amino acids. Germline CDR1 reads SGHTA; CDR2 reads FQGNSA. V was cut by 4 bases and J by 5 bases, with 15 bases left in between. The CDR3 sequence is CASSSTHLPHEQYF. DNA of the CDR3: TGTGCCAGCAGCTCTACACACCTCCCCCACGAGCAGTACTTC.

The chain employs TRBV12-3 or TRBV12-4 and TRBJ2-1; 15 nucleotides match TRBD2. V shed 6 bases, J shed 2 bases, and the junction held 2 bases outside the gene matches. CDR3 length: 16 residues. Here the CDR3 reads CASRGLAGGTYNEQFF. For the CDR3, the DNA is TGTGCCAGCAGGGGACTAGCGGGGGGAACCTACAATGAGCAGTTCTTC.

This clonotype was recorded many times. The chain uses TRBV28 and TRBJ2-3, with TRBD2 identical over 10 bases. Per the germline V gene, CDR1 is MDHEN and CDR2 is SYDVKM. V gave up 1 base and J gave up 4 bases; unmatched junction bases: 11. CDR3 length: 18 amino acids. The CDR3 loop reads CASSLSPILAGVPDTQYF. The CDR3 DNA sequence: TGTGCCAGCAGTTTATCCCCCATCCTAGCGGGGGTACCAGATACGCAGTATTTT. Full variable domain (rest looked up from reference TRBV28 and TRBJ2-3): DVKVTQSSRYLVKRTGEKVFLECVQDMDHENMFWYRQDPGLGLRLIYFSYDVKMKEKGDIPEGYSVSREKKERFSLILESASTNQTSMYLCASSLSPILAGVPDTQYFGPGTRLTVL.

The chain joins TRBV18 to TRBJ2-5; D is possibly TRBD2 (7 bases). V dropped 2 bases and J dropped 4 bases, with 17 bases sitting between them. There are 16 residues in the CDR3. The germline V gene encodes CDR1 KGHSH and CDR2 LQKENI. The CDR3 protein is CASSPFGSGGRETQYF. The CDR3 bases are TGTGCCAGCTCACCATTCGGGTCGGGGGGCCGAGAGACCCAGTACTTC.